This T cell receptor (beta chain) was captured by sequencing in a study of CD8+CD57+ T cells in acquired aplastic anemia. In this sample, this clonotype turned up many times. An expansion of CD8+CD57+ cells by flow cytometry had been shown in patients chosen for sequencing. Genomic DNA acted as the template from which TCR beta VDJ combination and CDR3 sequence profiling were carried out. TCRdb fed the reads into MiXCR, producing one record per CDR3 protein. The repertoire holds 260,000 or so distinct CDR3 sequences, with more than 40% as singletons. V lost 2 bases and J lost 1; bases outside the gene matches: 10. The CDR3 is 17 residues long. From germline, CDR1 is SGHVS and CDR2 FNYEAQ.

Sequencing was done on a sample of sorted CD4+, CD8+, or CD8+CD57+ T cells (not recorded which) from PBMCs. This chain connects TRBV7-6 to TRBJ2-7; TRBD2 agrees at 8 bases. This TCR derives from a human donor with aplastic anemia. In DNA form, the CDR3 reads TGTGCCAGCAGCTTAAGTGCTAGCGGGTCTGCATCCTACGAGCAGTACTTC. This codes for CASSLSASGSASYEQYF.